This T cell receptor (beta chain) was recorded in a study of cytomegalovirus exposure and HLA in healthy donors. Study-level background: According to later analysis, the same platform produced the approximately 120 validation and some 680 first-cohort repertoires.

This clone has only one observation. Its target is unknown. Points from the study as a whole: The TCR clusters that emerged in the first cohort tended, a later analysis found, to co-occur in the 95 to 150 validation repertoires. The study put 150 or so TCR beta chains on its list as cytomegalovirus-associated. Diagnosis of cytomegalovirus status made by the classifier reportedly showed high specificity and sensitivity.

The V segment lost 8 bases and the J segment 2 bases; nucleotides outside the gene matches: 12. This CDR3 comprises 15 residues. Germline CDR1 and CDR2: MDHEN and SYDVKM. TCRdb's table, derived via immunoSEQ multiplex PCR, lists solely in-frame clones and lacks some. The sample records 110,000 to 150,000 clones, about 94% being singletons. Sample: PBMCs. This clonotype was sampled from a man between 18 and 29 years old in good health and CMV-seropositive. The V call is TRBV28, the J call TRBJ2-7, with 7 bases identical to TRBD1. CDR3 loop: CASGPPRTGAYEQYF. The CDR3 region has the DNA TGTGCCAGCGGGCCCCCCCGGACAGGCGCCTACGAGCAGTACTTC.